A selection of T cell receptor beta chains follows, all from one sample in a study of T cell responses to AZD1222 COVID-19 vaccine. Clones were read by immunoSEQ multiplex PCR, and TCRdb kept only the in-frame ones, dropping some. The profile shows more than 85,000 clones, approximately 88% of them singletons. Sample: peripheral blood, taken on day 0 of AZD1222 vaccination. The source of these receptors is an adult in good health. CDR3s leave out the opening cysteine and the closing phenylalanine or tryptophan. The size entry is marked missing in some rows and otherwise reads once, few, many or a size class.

CDR3: ASSHIGANEKLF; V: TRBV5-1; size: few
CDR3: SVHQGAGNTIY; V: TRBV29-1; size: .
CDR3: ASSPGGTEAF; V: TRBV5-1; size: .
CDR3: ASSLGSRGRTVTEAF; V: TRBV28; size: .
CDR3: ASSYRGDAYEQY; V: TRBV6-5; size: .
CDR3: ASSPTGGNSPLH; V: TRBV5-1; size: once
CDR3: ASTPQHMNTEAF; V: TRBV28; size: .
CDR3: AITGGTTDTQY; V: TRBV10-3; size: many
CDR3: ASSRQTGANTGELF; V: TRBV7-9; size: .
CDR3: AISESGGYQPQH; V: TRBV10-3; size: .
CDR3: ASSSSGRFSPLH; V: TRBV7-2; size: .
CDR3: ASSQDVGVIAAVLT; V: TRBV3-1/TRBV3-2; size: few
CDR3: ASSERLYGYT; V: TRBV6-2/TRBV6-3; size: .
CDR3: ASTTGTANYGYT; V: TRBV19; size: few
CDR3: ASSLADTGELF; V: TRBV7-3; size: .
CDR3: ASSGQPNQPQH; V: TRBV19; size: few
CDR3: ASIRTPGETQY; V: TRBV12-3/TRBV12-4; size: .
CDR3: ASSSPGHWDGQNYGYT; V: TRBV27; size: .
CDR3: ASSLSLNEQF; V: TRBV7-9; size: .
CDR3: SVESGTGELF; V: TRBV29-1; size: .
CDR3: ASSSRLGWFGTEAF; V: TRBV7-2; size: .
CDR3: ASSPLDRGITYEQY; V: TRBV18; size: .
CDR3: ASSLEAATGEAF; V: TRBV5-5; size: .
CDR3: SVEADRDIQY; V: TRBV29-1; size: .
CDR3: ASSGGLGRGEQF; V: TRBV9; size: .
CDR3: ASSISGNEQF; V: TRBV5-1; size: .
CDR3: ASSTLRTELQPQH; V: TRBV27; size: .
CDR3: ASSLRTGVNTEAF; V: TRBV11-3; size: .
CDR3: ASSPRGTGNTEAF; V: TRBV7-8; size: .
CDR3: ASSPPGAAGNQPQH; V: TRBV18; size: few
CDR3: ASSLERTGRDTIY; V: TRBV5-1; size: .
CDR3: ASSQDRWVKKVNEQF; V: TRBV3-1/TRBV3-2; size: .
CDR3: ASSNRGPGNIQY; V: TRBV6-5; size: .
CDR3: ASSLGFNQPQH; V: TRBV27; size: .
CDR3: ASSITGGNQPQH; V: TRBV19; size: .
CDR3: ASSLGAGGSNQPQH; V: TRBV7-8; size: .
CDR3: ASSQGFDTQY; V: TRBV28; size: .
CDR3: ATKGTSGGTDTQY; V: TRBV5-1; size: .
CDR3: ASSRANSGNTIY; V: TRBV5-6; size: .
CDR3: ASSLWDKNQPQH; V: TRBV7-2; size: .
CDR3: ASTADRIQETQY; V: TRBV6-5; size: .
CDR3: ASSLDQTSNQPQH; V: TRBV7-2; size: .
CDR3: SARGQGQH; V: TRBV20-1; size: .
CDR3: ASSHADTIY; V: TRBV12-3/TRBV12-4; size: .
CDR3: ASSPLFGTSEQY; V: TRBV18; size: .
CDR3: ASSGLNSNQPQH; V: TRBV2; size: .
CDR3: ASTPSGRRSTDTQY; V: TRBV28; size: few
CDR3: ASSIQTGSFSGNTIY; V: TRBV19; size: .
CDR3: ASSYDRGPEKLF; V: TRBV6-5; size: once
CDR3: ASTKQGSGTVTSGNTIY; V: TRBV19; size: .
CDR3: ASSLSLGGGSGNTIY; V: TRBV7-9; size: .
CDR3: ASRKQGLQETQY; V: TRBV2; size: once
CDR3: ASSDSGGGREKLF; V: TRBV6-1; size: few
CDR3: ASSQDGLAAYTGELF; V: TRBV4-2; size: .